This record covers a single T cell receptor beta chain. Its antigen remains unidentified. This PCR relied on a set of 60 Vbeta primers and 13 Jbeta primers. Source study methods: Later reanalysis found about 78 million unique TCR beta chains, roughly 10 million of them shared. This table comes from immunoSEQ multiplex PCR, and its TCRdb copy is limited to in-frame clones, with some not included. V, J and clone size reflect that table, while D and trimming were determined from the DNA. Of around 120,000 clones in the sample, roughly two thirds are singletons; the top ten hold over 1.5%. The data belong to a study of cytomegalovirus exposure and HLA in healthy donors. Across the study: From HLA-typed donors, an early data release held some 91 million unique TCRs. Study-level points and caveats: Among TCR beta chains, those listed as cytomegalovirus-associated numbered roughly 150. The productive fraction for most TCR beta V segments was about 87% or about 30% in an earlier analysis.

CDR3 length: 15 residues. V was cut by 2 bases and J by 4 bases, with 14 bases left in between. In germline, CDR1 is MNHNY, CDR2 SVGAGI (reference sequence). The rearrangement links TRBV6-6 to TRBJ2-5; D is unclear. The TCR comes from a man aged 25 to 45 in good health and CMV-seropositive. The sequenced material came from PBMCs. The DNA of the CDR3 is TGTGCCAGCAGTTACCTACCCGTCCCAGGAGAGACCCAGTACTTC. Amino acid sequence: CASSYLPVPGETQYF.